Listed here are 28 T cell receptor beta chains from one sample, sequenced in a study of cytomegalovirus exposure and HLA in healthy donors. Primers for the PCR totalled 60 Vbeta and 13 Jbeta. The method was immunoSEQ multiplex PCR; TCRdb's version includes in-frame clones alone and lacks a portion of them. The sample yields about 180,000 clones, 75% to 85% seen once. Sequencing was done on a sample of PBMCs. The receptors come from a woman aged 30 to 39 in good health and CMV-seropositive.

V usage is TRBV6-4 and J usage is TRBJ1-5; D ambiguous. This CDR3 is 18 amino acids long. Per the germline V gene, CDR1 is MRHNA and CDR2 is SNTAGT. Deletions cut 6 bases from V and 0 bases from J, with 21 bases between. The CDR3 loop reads CASSPWRRPPYSNQPQHF. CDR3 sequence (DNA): TGTGCCAGCAGCCCTTGGAGGAGGCCTCCTTATAGCAATCAGCCCCAGCATTTT.

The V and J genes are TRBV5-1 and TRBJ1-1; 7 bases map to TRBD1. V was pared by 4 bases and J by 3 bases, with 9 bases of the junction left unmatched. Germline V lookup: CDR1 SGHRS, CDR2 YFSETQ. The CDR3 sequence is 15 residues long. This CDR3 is CASSPHTGADTEAFF. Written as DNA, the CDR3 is TGCGCCAGCAGCCCTCATACAGGGGCTGACACTGAAGCTTTCTTT.

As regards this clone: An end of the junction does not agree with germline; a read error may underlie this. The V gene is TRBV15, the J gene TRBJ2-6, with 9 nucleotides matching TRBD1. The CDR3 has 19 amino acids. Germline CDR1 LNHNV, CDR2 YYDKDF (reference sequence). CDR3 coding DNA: TGTGCCACCAGCGGAGACCGGGACAGGGCCCTCTACGGGGCCAACGTCCTGACTTTC. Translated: CATSGDRDRALYGANVLTF.

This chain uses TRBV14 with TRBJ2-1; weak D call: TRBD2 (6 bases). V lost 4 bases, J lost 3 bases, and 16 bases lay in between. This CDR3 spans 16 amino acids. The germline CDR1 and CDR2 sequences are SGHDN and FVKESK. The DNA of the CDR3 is TGTGCCAGCAGCCCCCTCGCAGGGACTGACTACAATGAGCAGTTCTTC. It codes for CASSPLAGTDYNEQFF.

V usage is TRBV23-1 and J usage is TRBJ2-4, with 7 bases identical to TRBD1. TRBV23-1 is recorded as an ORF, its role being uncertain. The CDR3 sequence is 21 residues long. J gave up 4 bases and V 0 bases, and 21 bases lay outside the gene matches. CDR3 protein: CASSQSLRQGGRSGRKNIQYF. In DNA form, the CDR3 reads TGCGCCAGCAGTCAATCTCTGAGACAGGGCGGCCGGTCAGGAAGGAAAAACATTCAGTACTTC.

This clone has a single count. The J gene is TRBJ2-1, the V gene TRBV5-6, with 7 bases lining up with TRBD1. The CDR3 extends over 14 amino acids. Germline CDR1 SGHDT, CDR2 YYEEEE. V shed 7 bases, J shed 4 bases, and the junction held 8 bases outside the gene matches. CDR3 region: CASYRQGIYNEQFF. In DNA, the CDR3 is TGTGCCAGCTACCGACAGGGAATATACAATGAGCAGTTCTTC. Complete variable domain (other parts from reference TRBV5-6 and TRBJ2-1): DAGVTQSPTHLIKTRGQQVTLRCSPKSGHDTVSWYQQALGQGPQFIFQYYEEEERQRGNFPDRFSGHQFPNYSSELNVNALLLGDSALYLCASYRQGIYNEQFFGPGTRLTVL.

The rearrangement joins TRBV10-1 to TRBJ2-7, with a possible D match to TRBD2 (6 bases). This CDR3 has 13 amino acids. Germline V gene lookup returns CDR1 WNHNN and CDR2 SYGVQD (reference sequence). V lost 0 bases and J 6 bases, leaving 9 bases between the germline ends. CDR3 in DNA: TGCGCCAGCAGTGAGTCGGGGGGAAGCGAGCAGTACTTC. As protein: CASSESGGSEQYF.

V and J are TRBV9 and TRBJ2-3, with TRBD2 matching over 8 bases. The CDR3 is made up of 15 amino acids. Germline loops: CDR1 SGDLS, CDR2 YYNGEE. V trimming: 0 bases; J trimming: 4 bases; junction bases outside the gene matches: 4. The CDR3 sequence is CASSVGGGNSDTQYF. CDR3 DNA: TGTGCCAGCAGCGTAGGCGGGGGGAACTCAGATACGCAGTATTTT.

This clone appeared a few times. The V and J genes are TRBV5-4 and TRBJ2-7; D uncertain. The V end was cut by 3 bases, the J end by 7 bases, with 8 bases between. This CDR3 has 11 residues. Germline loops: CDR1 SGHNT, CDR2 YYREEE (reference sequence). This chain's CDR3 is CASSYLREQYF. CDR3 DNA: TGTGCCAGCAGCTATTTACGGGAGCAGTACTTC.

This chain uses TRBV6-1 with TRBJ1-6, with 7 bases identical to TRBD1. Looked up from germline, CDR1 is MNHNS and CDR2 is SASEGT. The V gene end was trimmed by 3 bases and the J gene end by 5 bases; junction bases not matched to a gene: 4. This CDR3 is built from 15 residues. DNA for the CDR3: TGTGCCAGCAGTGAGAAGACAGGGCATAATTCACCCCTCCACTTT. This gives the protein CASSEKTGHNSPLHF.

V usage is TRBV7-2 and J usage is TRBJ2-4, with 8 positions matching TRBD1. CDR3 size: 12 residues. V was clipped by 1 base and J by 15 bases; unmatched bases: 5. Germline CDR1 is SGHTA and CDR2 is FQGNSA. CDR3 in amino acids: CASSLGGDRRYF. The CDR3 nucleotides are TGTGCCAGCAGCTTAGGAGGGGACAGGAGGTACTTC.

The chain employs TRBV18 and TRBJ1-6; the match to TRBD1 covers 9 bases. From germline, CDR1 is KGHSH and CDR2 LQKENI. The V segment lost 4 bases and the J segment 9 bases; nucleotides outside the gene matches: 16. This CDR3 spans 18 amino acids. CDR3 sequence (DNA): TGTGCCAGCTCACTGTTCACAGGGGGCGAAGGCTATGTTTCACCCCTCCACTTT. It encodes CASSLFTGGEGYVSPLHF. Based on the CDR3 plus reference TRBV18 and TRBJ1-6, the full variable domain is NAGVMQNPRHLVRRRGQEARLRCSPMKGHSHVYWYRQLPEEGLKFMVYLQKENIIDESGMPKERFSAEFPKEGPSILRIQQVVRGDSAAYFCASSLFTGGEGYVSPLHFGNGTRLTVT.

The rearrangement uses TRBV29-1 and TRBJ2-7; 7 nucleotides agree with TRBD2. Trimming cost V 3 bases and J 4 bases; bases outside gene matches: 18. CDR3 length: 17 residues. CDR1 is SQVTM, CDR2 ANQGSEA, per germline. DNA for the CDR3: TGCAGCGTTGAGATAAGCATAGCGGGCCGGACCAATTACGAGCAGTACTTC. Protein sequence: CSVEISIAGRTNYEQYF.

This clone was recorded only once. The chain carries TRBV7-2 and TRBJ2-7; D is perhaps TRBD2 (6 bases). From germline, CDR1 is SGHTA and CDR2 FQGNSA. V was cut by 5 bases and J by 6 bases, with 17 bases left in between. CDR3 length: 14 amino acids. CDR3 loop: CASSRAGVGGEQYF. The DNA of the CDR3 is TGTGCCAGCAGCCGAGCTGGGGTGGGGGGCGAGCAGTACTTC.

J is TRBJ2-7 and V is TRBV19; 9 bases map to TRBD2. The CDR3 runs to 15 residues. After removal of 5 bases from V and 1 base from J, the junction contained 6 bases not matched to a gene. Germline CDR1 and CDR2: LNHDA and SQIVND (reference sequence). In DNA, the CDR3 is TGTGCCAGTAGTGTTTCTAGCGGGGCTTCCTACGAGCAGTACTTC. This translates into CASSVSSGASYEQYF.

CDR3 loop: CSAGTSYEQYF. CDR3 sequence (DNA): TGCAGCGCCGGGACTTCCTACGAGCAGTACTTC. V gene TRBV29-1 combines with J gene TRBJ2-7, with D possibly TRBD2 on 6 matching bases. V lost 7 bases and J lost 1, with 8 bases in between. This CDR3 is built from 11 residues. The germline CDR1 and CDR2 sequences are SQVTM and ANQGSEA.

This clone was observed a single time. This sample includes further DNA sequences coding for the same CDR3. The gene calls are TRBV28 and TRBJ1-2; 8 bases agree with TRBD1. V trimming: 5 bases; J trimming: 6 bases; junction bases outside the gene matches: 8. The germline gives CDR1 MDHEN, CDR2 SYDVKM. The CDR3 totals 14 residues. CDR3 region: CASSRGQGRDGYTF. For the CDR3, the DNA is TGTGCCAGCAGTCGCGGACAGGGTCGGGATGGCTACACCTTC.

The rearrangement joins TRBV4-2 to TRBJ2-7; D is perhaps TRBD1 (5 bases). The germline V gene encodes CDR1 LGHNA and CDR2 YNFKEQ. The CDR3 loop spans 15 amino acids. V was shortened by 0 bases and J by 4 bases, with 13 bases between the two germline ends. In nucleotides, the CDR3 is TGTGCCAGCAGCCAAGAGGTCTCAGGGCCATACGAGCAGTACTTC. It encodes CASSQEVSGPYEQYF.

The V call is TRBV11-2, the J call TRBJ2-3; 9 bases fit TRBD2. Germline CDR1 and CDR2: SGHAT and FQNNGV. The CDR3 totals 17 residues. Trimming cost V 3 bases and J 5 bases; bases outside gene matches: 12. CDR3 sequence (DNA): TGTGCCAGCAGCTTTACGGCGGGTGGACTAGCGAAAGATACGCAGTATTTT. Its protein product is CASSFTAGGLAKDTQYF.

The CDR3 reads CASSPQGGYEWETQYF. CDR3 nucleotide sequence: TGTGCCAGCAGCCCTCAGGGGGGATATGAATGGGAGACCCAGTACTTC. V and J are TRBV9 and TRBJ2-5; the D gene is possibly TRBD1 (7 bases). Germline V lookup: CDR1 SGDLS, CDR2 YYNGEE. Trimming stripped 4 bases from V and 5 bases from J, with 21 bases between. This CDR3 has 16 residues.

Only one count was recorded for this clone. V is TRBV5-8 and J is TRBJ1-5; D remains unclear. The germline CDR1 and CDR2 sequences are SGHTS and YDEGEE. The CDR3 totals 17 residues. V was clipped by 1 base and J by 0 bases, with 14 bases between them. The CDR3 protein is CASSLMQITHSNQPQHF. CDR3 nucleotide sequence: TGTGCCAGCAGCTTGATGCAAATAACTCATAGCAATCAGCCCCAGCATTTT.

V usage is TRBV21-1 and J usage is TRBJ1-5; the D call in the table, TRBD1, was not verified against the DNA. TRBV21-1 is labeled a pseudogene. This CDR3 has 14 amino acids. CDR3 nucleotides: TGTGCCAGCATTACAGGGGGAGAGGTTCAGCCCCAGCATTTT. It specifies CASITGGEVQPQHF.

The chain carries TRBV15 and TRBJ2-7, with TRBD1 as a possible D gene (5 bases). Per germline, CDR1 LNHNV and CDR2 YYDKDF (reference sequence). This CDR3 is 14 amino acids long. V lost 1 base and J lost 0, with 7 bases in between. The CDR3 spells CATSRGRDSYEQYF. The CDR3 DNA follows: TGTGCCACCAGCAGAGGCAGGGACTCCTACGAGCAGTACTTC.

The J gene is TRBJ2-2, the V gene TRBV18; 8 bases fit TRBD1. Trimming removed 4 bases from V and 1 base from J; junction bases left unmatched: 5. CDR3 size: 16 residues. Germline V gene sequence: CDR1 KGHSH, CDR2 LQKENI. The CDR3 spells CASSLQGAKNTGELFF. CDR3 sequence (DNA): TGTGCCAGCTCACTTCAGGGGGCAAAGAACACCGGGGAGCTGTTTTTT.

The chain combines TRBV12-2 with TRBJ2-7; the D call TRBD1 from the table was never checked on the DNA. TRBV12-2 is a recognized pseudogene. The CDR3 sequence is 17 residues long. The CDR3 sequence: CASRSLTGSDSSYEQYF. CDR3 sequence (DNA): TGTGCAAGTCGCTCACTGACAGGGTCGGATAGCTCCTACGAGCAGTACTTC.

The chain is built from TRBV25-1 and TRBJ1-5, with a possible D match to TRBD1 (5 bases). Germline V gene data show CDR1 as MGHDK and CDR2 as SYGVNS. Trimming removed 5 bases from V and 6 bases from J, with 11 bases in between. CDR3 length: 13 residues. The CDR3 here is CASSSGGGQPQHF. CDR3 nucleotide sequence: TGTGCCAGCAGTTCCGGGGGGGGTCAGCCCCAGCATTTT.

CDR3 coding DNA: TGTGCCAGCTCACCGTGGCACATAGCGGGGGCCCCCACAGATACGCAGTATTTT. Amino acid sequence: CASSPWHIAGAPTDTQYF. V gene TRBV18 combines with J gene TRBJ2-3, with 9 bases matching TRBD2. V lost 3 bases, J lost 2 bases, and 12 bases stayed unmatched. This CDR3 contains 18 residues. The V gene's germline CDR1 is KGHSH and CDR2 LQKENI.

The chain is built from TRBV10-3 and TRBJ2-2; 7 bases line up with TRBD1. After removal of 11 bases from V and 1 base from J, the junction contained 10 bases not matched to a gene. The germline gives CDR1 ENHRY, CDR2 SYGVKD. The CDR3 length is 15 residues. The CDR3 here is CASFPGTENTGELFF. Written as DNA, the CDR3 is TGTGCCTCTTTTCCCGGGACAGAGAACACCGGGGAGCTGTTTTTT.